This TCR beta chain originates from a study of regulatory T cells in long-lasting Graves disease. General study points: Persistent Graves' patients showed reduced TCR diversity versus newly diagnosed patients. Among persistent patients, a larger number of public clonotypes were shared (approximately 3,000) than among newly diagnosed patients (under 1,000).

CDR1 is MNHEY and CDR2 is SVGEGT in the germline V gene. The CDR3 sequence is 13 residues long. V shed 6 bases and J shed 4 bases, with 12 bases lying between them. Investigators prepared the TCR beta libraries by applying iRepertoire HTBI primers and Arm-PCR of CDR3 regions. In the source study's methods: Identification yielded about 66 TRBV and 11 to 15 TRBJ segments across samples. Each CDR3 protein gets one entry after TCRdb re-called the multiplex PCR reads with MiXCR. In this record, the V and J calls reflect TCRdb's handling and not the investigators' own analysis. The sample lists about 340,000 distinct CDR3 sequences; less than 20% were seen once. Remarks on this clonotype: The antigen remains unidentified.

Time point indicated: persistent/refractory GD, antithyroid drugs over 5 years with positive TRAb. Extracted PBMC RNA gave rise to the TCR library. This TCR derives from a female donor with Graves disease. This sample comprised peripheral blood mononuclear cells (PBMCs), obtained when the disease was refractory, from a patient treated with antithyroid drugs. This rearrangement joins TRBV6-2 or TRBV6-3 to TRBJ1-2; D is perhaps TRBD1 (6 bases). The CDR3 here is CASSGTSTYGYTF. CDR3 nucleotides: TGTGCCAGCAGCGGGACATCCACCTATGGCTACACCTTC.